This paragraph reports one T cell receptor (beta chain). The antigen is not known. This CDR3 spans 11 amino acids. The ends were cut back, 5 bases at V and 4 bases at J, with 6 bases in the middle. Germline CDR1 and CDR2: ENHRY and SYGVKD. The data stem from a study of beta chain features in type 1 diabetes. At the level of the study: Comparable age, gender and cell yields were observed in patients relative to healthy donors.

Since all of the isolated RNA was reverse transcribed, expressed TCRB transcripts were what got sequenced. Here immunoSEQ multiplex PCR was the method, and the copy in TCRdb shows in-frame clones only, minus some. Of fewer than 650,000 clones listed, 15% to 18% were seen once; the top ten hold about 0.093%. The study, taken as a whole, reports: Shorter TCRB CDR3s, moderately but significantly so, were found in Type 1 diabetes patients in all four CD4+ subsets. A greater similarity of naive, central memory and Treg TCRB repertoires was seen among patients than among healthy donors.

The chain has TRBV10-3 and TRBJ2-7; no clear D. This receptor was taken from a man between 18 and 29 years old in good health. Sequencing was done on a sample of naive CD4+ T cells from blood. The CDR3 DNA is TGTGCCATCAGTAACGTATACGAGCAGTACTTC. It specifies CAISNVYEQYF.